The text below deals with one TCR beta chain. The antigen is undetermined. The entry originates in a study of OX40 agonist ivuxolimab in advanced cancers. Study-wide background: Prior anti-PD-1, anti-PD-L1 or anti-CTLA-4 therapy did not bar entry, and about 40% had some. Partial responses were observed in three patients, of whom one had hepatocellular carcinoma and two had cutaneous melanoma. Study-wide findings and caveats: Individuals who were partial responders at 0.1-3.0 mg/kg had clonal expansion that ranked among the lowest.

People who had autoimmune disease history or systemic immunosuppression were excluded. Losses at the gene ends were 2 bases for V and 7 bases for J; bases not matched to a gene: 5. The germline V gene encodes CDR1 SGHKS and CDR2 YYEKEE (reference sequence). The CDR3 is 15 residues long. Some clones are missing from TCRdb's copy, which holds only in-frame ones; the method was immunoSEQ multiplex PCR. Here the sample spans about 41,000 clones, around 87% being singletons. This TCR came from an adult with an advanced solid tumor such as melanoma, head and neck, liver or kidney cancer. Here the sequenced sample was CD4+ or CD8+ T cells sorted from blood, taken in a trial of the OX40 agonist ivuxolimab. The V and J genes are TRBV5-5 and TRBJ2-1; 11 bases agree with TRBD2. CDR3 residues: CASSFSGRAENEQFF. CDR3 bases: TGTGCCAGCAGCTTTAGCGGGAGGGCCGAGAATGAGCAGTTCTTC.